The clone carrying this TCR beta chain has ten or more counts. The antigen is not known. The data are from a study of T cells in Graves' hyperthyroidism and ophthalmopathy. The wider study: Peripheral blood was collected at initial diagnosis, before any treatment.

CDR3 length: 14 residues. Per the germline V gene, CDR1 is MNHEY and CDR2 is SMNVEV (reference sequence). The V gene lost 5 bases and the J gene lost 4 bases, with 15 bases spanning the gap. RNA transcripts yielded amplified TCR beta CDR3 regions. HTBI primers drove first-round RT-PCR of the TCR CDR3. TCRdb redid the calling of the multiplex PCR reads with MiXCR, one entry per CDR3 protein. The top ten hold more than 15% of the sample, which has hundreds of thousands of distinct CDR3 sequences, over 15% seen once. Study-wide points: Blood samples included most of the expanded thyroid clonotypes exceeding 0.001.

This chain uses TRBV27 with TRBJ2-7; the D gene could be TRBD1 or TRBD2 (5 bases each). The source of this sequence is a woman aged 18-35 years with Graves' hyperthyroidism. Sequenced: blood. The CDR3 sequence is CASSPDVGVYEQYF. The CDR3 DNA is TGTGCCAGCAGTCCCGACGTGGGGGTTTACGAGCAGTACTTC.